A selection of T cell receptor beta chains follows, all from one sample in a study of T cells in Graves' hyperthyroidism and ophthalmopathy. One entry per CDR3 protein, called by TCRdb with MiXCR from the multiplex PCR reads. The table lists approximately 350,000 distinct CDR3 sequences, 15% of them singletons. The sequenced sample was blood. The source is an older woman with Graves' ophthalmopathy. Both conserved end residues are part of each CDR3. A D gene is named only where the DNA matches it firmly. The listing skips clone size in some rows; elsewhere it reads once, few, many or a size class.

clone_size	d_call	v_call	cdr3_length	j_call	cdr3_aa	cdr3_nt
-	TRBD1	TRBV18	15	TRBJ2-5	CASSPSRGQQETQYF	TGTGCCAGCTCGCCGAGCAGGGGGCAACAAGAGACCCAGTACTTC
many	TRBD2	TRBV5-1	16	TRBJ2-5	CASSSGTSGTQETQYF	TGCGCCAGCAGCTCTGGGACTAGCGGGACTCAAGAGACCCAGTACTTC
few	TRBD1	TRBV20-1	12	TRBJ2-7	CSARDRVYEQYF	TGCAGTGCTCGGGACAGGGTCTACGAGCAGTACTTC
many	-	TRBV20-1	14	TRBJ2-2	CSAAWRENTGELFF	TGCAGTGCTGCTTGGCGGGAGAACACCGGGGAGCTGTTTTTT
-	TRBD1	TRBV7-6	15	TRBJ1-6	CASRGTGGFNSPLHF	TGTGCCAGCAGGGGGACAGGGGGCTTCAATTCACCCCTCCACTTT
many	-	TRBV5-5	14	TRBJ2-3	CASSPEPSTDTQYF	TGTGCCAGCAGCCCCGAACCTAGCACAGATACGCAGTATTTT
many	-	TRBV3-1	16	TRBJ2-2	CASSTRGPGNTGELFF	TGTGCCAGCAGCACCCGCGGACCAGGAAACACCGGGGAGCTGTTTTTT
-	-	TRBV29-1	15	TRBJ2-5	CSVKPGPTYQETQYF	TGCAGCGTTAAACCGGGACCTACGTACCAAGAGACCCAGTACTTC
-	-	TRBV19	14	TRBJ1-1	CASSMSALNTEAFF	TGTGCCAGTAGTATGTCAGCCTTGAACACTGAAGCTTTCTTT
once	-	TRBV19	13	TRBJ2-1	CASSFSGSYEQFF	TGTGCCAGTAGTTTCTCGGGGTCCTACGAGCAGTTCTTC
many	-	TRBV28	14	TRBJ2-3	CASSRSSRGDTQYF	TGTGCCAGCAGTAGGTCATCCCGAGGAGATACGCAGTATTTT
many	TRBD2	TRBV15	17	TRBJ2-3	CATSRNLAGGGTDTQYF	TGTGCCACCAGCAGAAACCTAGCGGGAGGGGGGACAGATACGCAGTATTTT
many	-	TRBV7-2	14	TRBJ2-3	CASRGPTSTDTQYF	TGTGCCAGCAGGGGACCCACCAGCACAGATACGCAGTATTTT
few	-	TRBV5-1	15	TRBJ2-3	CASSFPGQGEDTQYF	TGCGCCAGCAGCTTCCCGGGGCAGGGTGAAGATACGCAGTATTTT
once	TRBD2	TRBV20-1	16	TRBJ2-7	CSARDLEGLAGYEQYF	TGCAGTGCTAGAGATCTAGAGGGACTAGCGGGCTACGAGCAGTACTTC
-	-	TRBV7-9	14	TRBJ2-1	CASSLVGGVGEQFF	TGTGCCAGCAGCTTAGTAGGGGGGGTGGGTGAGCAGTTCTTC
few	-	TRBV27	13	TRBJ2-7	CASSLGRRYEQYF	TGTGCCAGCAGTCTCGGCCGACGGTACGAGCAGTACTTC
few	TRBD1	TRBV27	15	TRBJ1-6	CASSFWTGTNSPLHF	TGTGCCAGCAGTTTTTGGACAGGAACTAATTCACCCCTCCACTTT
-	-	TRBV19	14	TRBJ2-2	CASSPGRGAGELFF	TGTGCCAGTAGTCCTGGACGGGGCGCCGGGGAGCTGTTTTTT
many	TRBD2	TRBV12-3/TRBV12-4	15	TRBJ2-7	CASRGSGSWPYEQYF	TGTGCCAGCAGAGGAAGCGGGAGCTGGCCCTACGAGCAGTACTTC
-	-	TRBV6-5	15	TRBJ2-4	CASSYDGSVKNIQYF	TGTGCCAGCAGTTACGACGGGAGCGTAAAAAACATTCAGTACTTC
-	TRBD1	TRBV15	17	TRBJ1-2	CATSRGGRDRGVYGYTF	TGTGCCACCAGCAGGGGGGGGCGGGACAGGGGCGTCTATGGCTACACCTTC
-	TRBD1	TRBV5-4	15	TRBJ1-1	CASSSGQVPSTEAFF	TGTGCCAGCAGCTCGGGACAGGTACCGAGCACTGAAGCTTTCTTT
many	-	TRBV7-2	11	TRBJ2-7	CASSLGVAQYF	TGTGCCAGCAGCTTGGGGGTCGCGCAGTACTTC
-	-	TRBV20-1	11	TRBJ2-3	CSARTLDTQYF	TGCAGTGCTCGGACCTTAGATACGCAGTATTTT
few	-	TRBV5-1	15	TRBJ2-2	CASSPNPGDTGELFF	TGCGCCAGCAGCCCCAACCCGGGGGACACCGGGGAGCTGTTTTTT
-	TRBD2	TRBV20-1	14	TRBJ2-5	CSARGPMGGETQYF	TGCAGTGCCCGCGGCCCCATGGGGGGGGAGACCCAGTACTTC
many	-	TRBV5-1	14	TRBJ2-7	CASSSSYPGGEQYF	TGCGCCAGCAGCTCTAGCTATCCAGGAGGGGAGCAGTACTTC
few	-	TRBV20-1	15	TRBJ1-6	CSASLSRGRGSPLHF	TGCAGTGCTAGTCTCTCGAGGGGCCGAGGTTCACCCCTCCACTTT
many	-	TRBV5-1	16	TRBJ2-3	CASSLPFLAGGDTQYF	TGCGCCAGCAGCTTACCTTTCCTAGCCGGAGGTGATACGCAGTATTTT
many	TRBD1	TRBV11-2	14	TRBJ1-2	CASSQDREGYGYTF	TGTGCCAGCAGCCAAGACAGGGAGGGCTATGGCTACACCTTC
-	-	TRBV4-2	17	TRBJ2-3	CASSQDRSPGARDTQYF	TGTGCCAGCAGCCAAGATCGTTCGCCGGGGGCTCGGGATACGCAGTATTTT
few	-	TRBV7-9	13	TRBJ1-1	CASSSQISTEAFF	TGTGCCAGCAGCTCCCAGATATCCACTGAAGCTTTCTTT
-	TRBD2	TRBV9	17	TRBJ2-6	CASSVGGGGAGANVLTF	TGTGCCAGCAGCGTAGGCGGGGGGGGTGCTGGGGCCAACGTCCTGACTTTC
many	TRBD1	TRBV28	15	TRBJ2-2	CASRGQGLQTGELFF	TGTGCCAGCAGGGGACAGGGGCTCCAAACCGGGGAGCTGTTTTTT
many	TRBD2	TRBV5-1	14	TRBJ2-2	CASSLSAGGGELFF	TGCGCCAGCAGCTTGTCAGCGGGAGGTGGGGAGCTGTTTTTT
many	-	TRBV2	15	TRBJ2-3	CASKGDSGRTDTQYF	TGTGCCAGCAAGGGGGATAGCGGCCGCACAGATACGCAGTATTTT
-	-	TRBV11-2	12	TRBJ1-3	CASSLMRNTIYF	TGTGCCAGCAGCTTAATGAGAAACACCATATATTTT
many	TRBD2	TRBV9	16	TRBJ2-1	CASSTAGTSGSNEQFF	TGTGCCAGCAGCACAGCCGGGACTAGCGGGAGTAATGAGCAGTTCTTC
few	TRBD2	TRBV9	14	TRBJ2-3	CASSVDGRAATQYF	TGTGCCAGCAGCGTGGACGGGAGGGCCGCTACGCAGTATTTT
few	-	TRBV20-1	15	TRBJ2-1	CSARDLRTSYNEQFF	TGCAGTGCTAGAGATCTGCGCACGTCCTACAATGAGCAGTTCTTC
many	-	TRBV12-3/TRBV12-4	15	TRBJ2-3	CASTRDGKSTDTQYF	TGTGCCAGCACCCGGGACGGAAAAAGCACAGATACGCAGTATTTT
many	TRBD1	TRBV6-1	14	TRBJ2-1	CASSRGQASGEQFF	TGTGCCAGCAGTAGGGGACAGGCATCGGGTGAGCAGTTCTTC
many	-	TRBV10-3	13	TRBJ1-2	CAISAQGLDGYTF	TGTGCCATCAGTGCACAGGGTTTGGATGGCTACACCTTC
-	TRBD1	TRBV18	17	TRBJ2-3	CASSPRQGARSTDTQYF	TGTGCCAGCTCACCTCGACAGGGGGCGCGAAGCACAGATACGCAGTATTTT
many	-	TRBV27	13	TRBJ1-2	CASSLRENYGYTF	TGTGCCAGCAGTTTAAGAGAGAACTATGGCTACACCTTC
many	TRBD1	TRBV7-2	13	TRBJ2-5	CASSAGTARTQYF	TGTGCCAGCAGCGCCGGGACAGCCAGGACCCAGTACTTC
many	-	TRBV28	15	TRBJ2-7	CASSLGGTPSYEQYF	TGTGCCAGCAGTTTAGGTGGAACTCCCTCCTACGAGCAGTACTTC
many	TRBD2	TRBV29-1	15	TRBJ2-5	CSVGTSGRAWETQYF	TGCAGCGTCGGGACTAGCGGGAGGGCCTGGGAGACCCAGTACTTC
many	TRBD1	TRBV20-1	15	TRBJ2-7	CSAEGGDRGLREQYF	TGCAGTGCTGAAGGGGGGGACAGGGGGCTTAGGGAGCAGTACTTC
many	-	TRBV20-1	15	TRBJ2-4	CSASPSDGYGDIQYF	TGCAGTGCTAGTCCCTCGGACGGCTACGGGGACATTCAGTACTTC
-	TRBD2	TRBV5-1	19	TRBJ2-7	CASSTRLAGPGPTYNEQYF	TGCGCCAGCAGCACGCGACTAGCGGGCCCTGGACCTACCTACAATGAGCAGTACTTC
many	TRBD2	TRBV28	15	TRBJ2-3	CASSPRRGGADTQYF	TGTGCCAGCAGTCCCCGGCGGGGAGGGGCAGATACGCAGTATTTT
many	-	TRBV28	13	TRBJ2-7	CASRLQGYYEQYF	TGTGCCAGCAGGTTACAGGGATACTACGAGCAGTACTTC